Sequencing of this T cell receptor (beta chain) was carried out in a study of blood T cell repertoires in COVID-19. In the study overall: From T cells, B-cell-depleted T cells, or PBMCs came the material, which was cDNA or gDNA.

V was clipped by 5 bases and J by 5 bases, with 19 bases between them. CDR3 size: 16 residues. Germline-derived CDR1 and CDR2 are LNHDA and SQIVND (reference sequence). Sequencing used immunoSEQ multiplex PCR; TCRdb keeps in-frame clones, though not all of them. The table includes 83,000 or so clones, around 84% detected once. The clonotype comes from a man older than 75 with active or convalescent COVID-19. Sequencing was done on a sample of peripheral blood. The chain carries TRBV19 and TRBJ1-5; D possibly corresponds to TRBD1 (5 bases). The CDR3: CASSANWGISHQPQHF. The CDR3 DNA reads as TGTGCCAGTAGTGCTAATTGGGGCATTTCCCATCAGCCCCAGCATTTT.